This TCR beta chain originates from a study of human T cells and chemical hapten exposure. The time point here: patch test 2, 6 weeks after DPC sensitization. As to treatment: therapeutic diphenylcyclopropenone sensitization with weekly scalp DPC. This clonotype was found a few times. MiXCR, applied by TCRdb to the RACE reads, yields one record per CDR3 protein. The table lists about 54,000 distinct CDR3 sequences, less than 10% of them singletons. CDR1 and CDR2 from the germline V gene are SNHLY and FYNNEI. The CDR3 consists of 13 residues. Trimming left V 5 bases short and J 2 bases short, with 7 bases between.

The TCR sequence derives from a woman aged 45-59 years with alopecia areata. Some clones in this sample may be carry-over from other donors' samples. The sequencing used whole blood, collected in connection with sensitization to the hapten diphenylcyclopropenone (DPC). This rearrangement joins TRBV2 to TRBJ2-1; no clear D. Written as DNA, the CDR3 is TGTGCCAGCAGTCCAGGACCCTACAATGAGCAGTTCTTC. It yields the protein CASSPGPYNEQFF.